The source of this T cell receptor (beta chain) is a study of cytotoxic CD8 clonotypes in ibrutinib-treated CLL. Assay used: immunoSEQ multiplex PCR; TCRdb lists only in-frame clones, some missing. The table shows about 50,000 clones, with 57% occurring only once. Per germline, CDR1 SQVTM and CDR2 ANQGSEA. V was clipped by 6 bases and J by 1 base, with 12 bases between them. The CDR3 loop spans 13 amino acids. This sample comprised PBMCs, obtained after 24 months of ibrutinib treatment. The sequence came from a human donor with chronic lymphocytic leukemia. The chain combines TRBV29-1 with TRBJ1-2, with D perhaps TRBD1 (5 bases). The CDR3 sequence is CSVEGPNNYGYTF. The CDR3 region has the DNA TGCAGCGTGGAGGGACCGAATAACTATGGCTACACCTTC.